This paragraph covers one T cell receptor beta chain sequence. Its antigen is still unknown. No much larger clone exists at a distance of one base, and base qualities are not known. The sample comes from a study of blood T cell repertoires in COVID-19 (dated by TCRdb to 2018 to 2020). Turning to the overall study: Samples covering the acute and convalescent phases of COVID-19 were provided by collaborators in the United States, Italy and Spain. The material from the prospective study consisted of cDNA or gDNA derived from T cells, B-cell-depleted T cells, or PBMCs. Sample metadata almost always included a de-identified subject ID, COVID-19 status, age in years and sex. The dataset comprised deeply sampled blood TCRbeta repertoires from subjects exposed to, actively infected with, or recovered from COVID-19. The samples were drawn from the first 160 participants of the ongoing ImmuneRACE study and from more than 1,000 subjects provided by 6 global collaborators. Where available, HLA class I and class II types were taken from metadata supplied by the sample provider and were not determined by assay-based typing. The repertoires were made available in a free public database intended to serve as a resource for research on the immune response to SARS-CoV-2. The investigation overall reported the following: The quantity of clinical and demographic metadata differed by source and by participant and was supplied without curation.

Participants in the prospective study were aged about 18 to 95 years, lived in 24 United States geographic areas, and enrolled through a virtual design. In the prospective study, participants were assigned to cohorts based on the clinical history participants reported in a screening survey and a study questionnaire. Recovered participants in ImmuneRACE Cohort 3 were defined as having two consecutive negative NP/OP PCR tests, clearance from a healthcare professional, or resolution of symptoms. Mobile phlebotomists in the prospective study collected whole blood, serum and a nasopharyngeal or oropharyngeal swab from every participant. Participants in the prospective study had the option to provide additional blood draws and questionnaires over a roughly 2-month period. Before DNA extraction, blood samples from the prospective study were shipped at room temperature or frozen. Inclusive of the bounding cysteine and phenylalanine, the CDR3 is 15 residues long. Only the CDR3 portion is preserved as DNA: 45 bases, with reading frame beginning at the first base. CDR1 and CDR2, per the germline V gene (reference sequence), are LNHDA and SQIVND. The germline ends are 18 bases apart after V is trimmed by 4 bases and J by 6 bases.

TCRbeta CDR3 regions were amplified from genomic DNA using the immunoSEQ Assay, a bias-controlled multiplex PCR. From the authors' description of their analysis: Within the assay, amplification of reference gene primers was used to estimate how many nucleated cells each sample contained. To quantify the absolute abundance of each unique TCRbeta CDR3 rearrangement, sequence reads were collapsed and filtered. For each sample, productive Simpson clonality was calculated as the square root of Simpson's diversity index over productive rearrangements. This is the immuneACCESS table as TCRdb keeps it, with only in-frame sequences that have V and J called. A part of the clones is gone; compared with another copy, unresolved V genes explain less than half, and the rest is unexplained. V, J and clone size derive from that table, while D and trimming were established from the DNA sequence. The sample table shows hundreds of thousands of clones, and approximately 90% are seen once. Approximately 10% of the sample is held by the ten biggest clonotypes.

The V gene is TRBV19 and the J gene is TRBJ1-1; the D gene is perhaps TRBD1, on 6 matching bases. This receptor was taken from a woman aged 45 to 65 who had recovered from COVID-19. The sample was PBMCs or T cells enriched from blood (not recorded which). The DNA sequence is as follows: TGTGCCAGTAGTACCCGGGGGGGGCCGCGGGCTGAAGCTTTCTTT. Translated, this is CASSTRGGPRAEAFF. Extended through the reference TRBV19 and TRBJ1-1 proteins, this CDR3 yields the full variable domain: DGGITQSPKYLFRKEGQNVTLSCEQNLNHDAMYWYRQDPGQGLRLIYYSQIVNDFQKGDIAEGYSVSREKKESFPLTVTSAQKNPTAFYLCASSTRGGPRAEAFFGQGTRLTVV.